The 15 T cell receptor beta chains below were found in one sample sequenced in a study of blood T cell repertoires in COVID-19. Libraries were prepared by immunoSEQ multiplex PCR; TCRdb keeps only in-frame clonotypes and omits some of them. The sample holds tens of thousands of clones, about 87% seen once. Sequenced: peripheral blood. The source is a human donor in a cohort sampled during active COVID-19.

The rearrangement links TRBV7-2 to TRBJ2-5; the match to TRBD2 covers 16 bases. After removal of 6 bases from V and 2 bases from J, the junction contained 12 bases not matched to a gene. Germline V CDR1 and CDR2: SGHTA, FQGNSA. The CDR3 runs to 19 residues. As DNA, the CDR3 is TGTGCCAGCAGGCTCTTGAGAGGGACTAGCGGGGGGGAACAAGAGACCCAGTACTTC. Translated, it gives CASRLLRGTSGGEQETQYF.

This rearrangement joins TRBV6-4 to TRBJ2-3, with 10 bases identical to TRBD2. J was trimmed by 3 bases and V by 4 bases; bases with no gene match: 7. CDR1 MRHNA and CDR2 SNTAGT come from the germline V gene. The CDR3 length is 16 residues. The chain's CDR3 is CASSVSSSGGTDTQYF. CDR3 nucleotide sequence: TGTGCCAGCAGTGTGTCCTCTAGCGGGGGAACAGATACGCAGTATTTT.

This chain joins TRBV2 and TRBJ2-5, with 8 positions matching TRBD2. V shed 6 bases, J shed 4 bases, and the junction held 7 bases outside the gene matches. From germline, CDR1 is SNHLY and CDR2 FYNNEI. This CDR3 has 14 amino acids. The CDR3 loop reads CASSTPAGAETQYF. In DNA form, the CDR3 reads TGTGCCAGCAGCACACCAGCGGGAGCAGAGACCCAGTACTTC.

The CDR3 DNA reads TGTGCCAGTAGTGCTGACAGGGAGCAGTTCTTC. The encoded protein is CASSADREQFF. The chain joins TRBV19 to TRBJ2-1; the D gene is possibly TRBD1 (6 bases). Germline V gives CDR1 LNHDA, CDR2 SQIVND (reference sequence). The CDR3 runs 11 residues. V lost 5 bases and J 10 bases, leaving 9 bases between the germline ends.

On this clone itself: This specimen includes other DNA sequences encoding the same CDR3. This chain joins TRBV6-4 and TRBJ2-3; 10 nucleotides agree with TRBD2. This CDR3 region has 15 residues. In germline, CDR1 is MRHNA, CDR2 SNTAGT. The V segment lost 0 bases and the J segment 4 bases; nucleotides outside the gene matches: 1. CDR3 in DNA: TGTGCCAGCAGTGACTCGAGCGGGGGGGCAGATACGCAGTATTTT. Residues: CASSDSSGGADTQYF.

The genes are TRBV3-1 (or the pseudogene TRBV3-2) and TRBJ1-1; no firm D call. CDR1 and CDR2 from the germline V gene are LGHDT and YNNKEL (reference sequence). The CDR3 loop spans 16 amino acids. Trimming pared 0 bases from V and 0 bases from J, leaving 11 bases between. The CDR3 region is CASSQDRRQMNTEAFF. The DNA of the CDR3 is TGTGCCAGCAGCCAAGATCGGCGGCAGATGAACACTGAAGCTTTCTTT.

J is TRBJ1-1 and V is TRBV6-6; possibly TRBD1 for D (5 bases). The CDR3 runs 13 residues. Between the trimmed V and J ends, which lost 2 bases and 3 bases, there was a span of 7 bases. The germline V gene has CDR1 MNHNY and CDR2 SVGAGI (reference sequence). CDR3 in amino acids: CASSYAGDTEAFF. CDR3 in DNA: TGTGCCAGCAGTTACGCGGGGGACACTGAAGCTTTCTTT.

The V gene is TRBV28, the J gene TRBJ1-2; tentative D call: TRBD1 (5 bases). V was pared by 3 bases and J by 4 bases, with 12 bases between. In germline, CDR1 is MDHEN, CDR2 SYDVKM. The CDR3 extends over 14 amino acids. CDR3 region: CASSLGHSVYGYTF. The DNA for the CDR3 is TGTGCCAGCAGTTTGGGGCACAGCGTCTATGGCTACACCTTC.

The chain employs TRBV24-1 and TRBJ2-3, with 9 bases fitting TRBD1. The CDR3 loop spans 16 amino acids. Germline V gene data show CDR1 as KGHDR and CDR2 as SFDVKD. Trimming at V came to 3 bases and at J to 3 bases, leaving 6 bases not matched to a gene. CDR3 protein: CATSDGTGIGTDTQYF. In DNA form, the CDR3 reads TGTGCCACCAGTGATGGGACAGGGATAGGAACAGATACGCAGTATTTT.

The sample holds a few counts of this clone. The CDR3 nucleotides read TGTGCCAGCAGTGTTACGGGGGGAGGCAATCAGCCCCAGCATTTT. Translation: CASSVTGGGNQPQHF. This rearrangement joins TRBV6-6 to TRBJ1-5; the D gene is possibly TRBD1 (5 bases). The CDR3 consists of 15 residues. Between the trimmed V and J ends, which lost 5 bases and 2 bases, there was a span of 13 bases. Germline assignment: CDR1 MNHNY and CDR2 SVGAGI (reference sequence).

The CDR3 loop is CASSGTGTGKGELFF. CDR3 nucleotide sequence: TGTGCCAGCAGCGGGACCGGGACAGGGAAAGGGGAGCTGTTTTTT. This chain links TRBV5-5 with TRBJ2-2; TRBD1 matches at 9 bases. The germline V gene encodes CDR1 SGHKS and CDR2 YYEKEE (reference sequence). Trimming cost V 4 bases and J 8 bases; bases outside gene matches: 9. The CDR3 totals 15 residues.

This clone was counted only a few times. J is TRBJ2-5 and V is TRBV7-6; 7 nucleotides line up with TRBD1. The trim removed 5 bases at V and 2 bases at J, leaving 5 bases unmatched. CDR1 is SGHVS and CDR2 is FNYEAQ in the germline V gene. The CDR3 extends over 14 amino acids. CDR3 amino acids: CASSSDRAQETQYF. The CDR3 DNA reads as TGTGCCAGCAGCAGCGACAGGGCACAAGAGACCCAGTACTTC.

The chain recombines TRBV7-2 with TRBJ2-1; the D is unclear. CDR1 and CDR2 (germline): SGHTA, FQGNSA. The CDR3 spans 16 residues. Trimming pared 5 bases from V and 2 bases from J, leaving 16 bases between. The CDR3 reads CASSLRSPETYNEQFF. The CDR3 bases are TGTGCCAGCAGCCTTCGATCCCCTGAGACCTACAATGAGCAGTTCTTC.

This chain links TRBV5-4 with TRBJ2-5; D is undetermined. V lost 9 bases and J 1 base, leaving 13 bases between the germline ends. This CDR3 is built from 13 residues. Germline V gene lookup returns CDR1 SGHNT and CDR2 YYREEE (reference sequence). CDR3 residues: CATFTDTQETQYF. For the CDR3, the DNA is TGTGCCACCTTCACAGATACCCAAGAGACCCAGTACTTC. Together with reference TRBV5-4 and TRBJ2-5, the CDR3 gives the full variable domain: ETGVTQSPTHLIKTRGQQVTLRCSSQSGHNTVSWYQQALGQGPQFIFQYYREEENGRGNFPPRFSGLQFPNYSSELNVNALELDDSALYLCATFTDTQETQYFGPGTRLLVL.

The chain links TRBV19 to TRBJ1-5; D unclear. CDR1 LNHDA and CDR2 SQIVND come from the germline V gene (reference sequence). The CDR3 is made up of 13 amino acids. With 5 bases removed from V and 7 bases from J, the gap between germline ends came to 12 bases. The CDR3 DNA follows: TGTGCCAGTAGTGATAGTAGTCGACAGCCCCAGCATTTT. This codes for CASSDSSRQPQHF.